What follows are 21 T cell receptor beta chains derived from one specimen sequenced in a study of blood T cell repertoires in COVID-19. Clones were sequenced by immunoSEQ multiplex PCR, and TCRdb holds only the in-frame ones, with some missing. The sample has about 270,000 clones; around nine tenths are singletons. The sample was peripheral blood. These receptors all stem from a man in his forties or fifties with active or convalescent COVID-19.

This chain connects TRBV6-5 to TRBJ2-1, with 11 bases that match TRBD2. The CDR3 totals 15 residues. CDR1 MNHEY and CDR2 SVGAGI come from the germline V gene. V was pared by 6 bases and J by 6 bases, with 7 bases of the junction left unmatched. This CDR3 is CASRPGTSGTNEQFF. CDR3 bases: TGTGCCAGCAGACCCGGGACTAGCGGTACCAATGAGCAGTTCTTC.

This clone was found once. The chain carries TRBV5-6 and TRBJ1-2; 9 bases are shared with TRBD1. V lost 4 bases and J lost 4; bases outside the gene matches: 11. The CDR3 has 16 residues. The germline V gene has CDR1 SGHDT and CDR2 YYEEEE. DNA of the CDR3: TGTGCCAGCAGCCTCAACAGGGACAGGGCTACCTATGGCTACACCTTC. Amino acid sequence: CASSLNRDRATYGYTF.

The CDR3 protein is CASSPQGNGYTF. CDR3 sequence (DNA): TGTGCCAGCAGCCCCCAGGGGAATGGCTACACCTTC. The chain is built from TRBV16 and TRBJ1-2; perhaps TRBD1 as D (6 bases). This CDR3 has 12 residues. Germline values: CDR1 KGHSY, CDR2 FQNENV. V lost 4 bases to trimming and J lost 6 bases, with 9 bases between them.

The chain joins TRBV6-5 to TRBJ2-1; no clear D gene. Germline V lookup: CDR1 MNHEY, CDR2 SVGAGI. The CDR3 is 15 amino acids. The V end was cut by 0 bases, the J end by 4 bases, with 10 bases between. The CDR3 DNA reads TGTGCCAGCAGTTACTCTGGTCCTACGTACAATGAGCAGTTCTTC. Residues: CASSYSGPTYNEQFF.

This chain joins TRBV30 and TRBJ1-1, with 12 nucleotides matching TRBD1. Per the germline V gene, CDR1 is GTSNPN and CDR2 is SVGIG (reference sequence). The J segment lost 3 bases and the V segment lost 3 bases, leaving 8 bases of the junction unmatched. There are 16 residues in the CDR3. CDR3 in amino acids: CAWRAGTGGPYTEAFF. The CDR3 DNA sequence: TGTGCCTGGAGGGCCGGGACAGGGGGCCCCTACACTGAAGCTTTCTTT.

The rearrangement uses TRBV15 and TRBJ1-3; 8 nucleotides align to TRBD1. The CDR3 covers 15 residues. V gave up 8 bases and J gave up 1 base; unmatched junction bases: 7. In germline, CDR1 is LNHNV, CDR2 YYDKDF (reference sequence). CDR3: CATSARTGSGNTIYF. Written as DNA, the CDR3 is TGTGCCACCTCGGCCAGGACAGGGTCTGGAAACACCATATATTTT.

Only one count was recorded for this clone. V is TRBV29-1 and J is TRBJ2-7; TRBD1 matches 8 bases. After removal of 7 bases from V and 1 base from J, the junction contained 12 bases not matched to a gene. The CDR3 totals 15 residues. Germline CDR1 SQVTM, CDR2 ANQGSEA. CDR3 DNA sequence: TGCAGCGGTTTCAAAAGACAGGGGTTTTCCTACGAGCAGTACTTC. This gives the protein CSGFKRQGFSYEQYF.

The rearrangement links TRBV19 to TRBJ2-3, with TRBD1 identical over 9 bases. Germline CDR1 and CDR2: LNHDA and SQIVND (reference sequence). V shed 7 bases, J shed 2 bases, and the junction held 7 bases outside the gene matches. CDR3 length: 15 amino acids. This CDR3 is CASTWGQGPTDTQYF. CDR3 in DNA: TGTGCCAGTACCTGGGGACAGGGCCCCACAGATACGCAGTATTTT. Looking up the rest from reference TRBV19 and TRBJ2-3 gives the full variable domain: DGGITQSPKYLFRKEGQNVTLSCEQNLNHDAMYWYRQDPGQGLRLIYYSQIVNDFQKGDIAEGYSVSREKKESFPLTVTSAQKNPTAFYLCASTWGQGPTDTQYFGPGTRLTVL.

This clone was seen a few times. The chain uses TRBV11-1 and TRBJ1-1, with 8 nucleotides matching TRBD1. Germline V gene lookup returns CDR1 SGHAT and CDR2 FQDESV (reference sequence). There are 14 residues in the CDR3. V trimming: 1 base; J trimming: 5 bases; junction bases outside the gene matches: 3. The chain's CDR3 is CASSLVGQGTEAFF. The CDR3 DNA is TGTGCCAGCAGCTTAGTCGGACAGGGAACTGAAGCTTTCTTT.

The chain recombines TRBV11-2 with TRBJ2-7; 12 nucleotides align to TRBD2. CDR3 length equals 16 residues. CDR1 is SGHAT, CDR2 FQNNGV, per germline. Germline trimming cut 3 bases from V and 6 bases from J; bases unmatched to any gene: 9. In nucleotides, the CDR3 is TGTGCCAGCAGCTTGGCAGCTAGCGGGGGGGCTCTCGAGCAGTACTTC. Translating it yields CASSLAASGGALEQYF.

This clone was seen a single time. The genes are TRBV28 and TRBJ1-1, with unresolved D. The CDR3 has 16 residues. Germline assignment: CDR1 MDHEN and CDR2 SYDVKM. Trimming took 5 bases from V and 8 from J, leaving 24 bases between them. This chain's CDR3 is CASSTRWSTSTREAFF. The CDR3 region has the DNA TGTGCCAGCAGTACCCGGTGGTCCACGAGTACGCGAGAAGCTTTCTTT. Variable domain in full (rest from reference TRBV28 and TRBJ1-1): DVKVTQSSRYLVKRTGEKVFLECVQDMDHENMFWYRQDPGLGLRLIYFSYDVKMKEKGDIPEGYSVSREKKERFSLILESASTNQTSMYLCASSTRWSTSTREAFFGQGTRLTVV.

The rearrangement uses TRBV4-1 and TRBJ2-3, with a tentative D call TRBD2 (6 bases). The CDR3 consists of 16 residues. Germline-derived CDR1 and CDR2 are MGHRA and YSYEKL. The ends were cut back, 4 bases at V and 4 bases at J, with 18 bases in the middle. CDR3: CASSLRRDPSADTQYF. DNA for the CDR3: TGCGCCAGCAGCCTCAGGCGGGACCCCAGCGCAGATACGCAGTATTTT.

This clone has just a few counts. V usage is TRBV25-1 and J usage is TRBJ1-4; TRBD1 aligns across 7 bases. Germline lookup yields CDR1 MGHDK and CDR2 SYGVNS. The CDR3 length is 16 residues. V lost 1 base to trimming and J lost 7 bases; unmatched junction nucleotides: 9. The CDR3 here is CASSESGDSLSEKLFF. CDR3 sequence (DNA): TGTGCCAGCAGTGAATCGGGGGACAGCCTTTCTGAAAAACTGTTTTTT.

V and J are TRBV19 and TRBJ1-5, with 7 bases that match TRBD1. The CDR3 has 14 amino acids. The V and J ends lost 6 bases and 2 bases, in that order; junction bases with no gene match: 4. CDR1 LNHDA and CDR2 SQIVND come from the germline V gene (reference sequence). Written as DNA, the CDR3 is TGTGCCAGTAGACAACAGGGGCGCAATCAGCCCCAGCATTTT. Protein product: CASRQQGRNQPQHF.

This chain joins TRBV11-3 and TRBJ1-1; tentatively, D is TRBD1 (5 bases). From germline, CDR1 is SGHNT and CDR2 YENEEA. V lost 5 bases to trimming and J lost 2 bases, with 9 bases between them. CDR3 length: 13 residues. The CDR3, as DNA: TGTGCCAGCAGCCACGGGGGAAACACTGAAGCTTTCTTT. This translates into CASSHGGNTEAFF.

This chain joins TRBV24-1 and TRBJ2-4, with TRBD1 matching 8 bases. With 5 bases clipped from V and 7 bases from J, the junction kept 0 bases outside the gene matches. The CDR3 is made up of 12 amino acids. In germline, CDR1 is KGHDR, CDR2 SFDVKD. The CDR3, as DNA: TGTGCCACCAGTGGGACAGGGAACATTCAGTACTTC. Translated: CATSGTGNIQYF.

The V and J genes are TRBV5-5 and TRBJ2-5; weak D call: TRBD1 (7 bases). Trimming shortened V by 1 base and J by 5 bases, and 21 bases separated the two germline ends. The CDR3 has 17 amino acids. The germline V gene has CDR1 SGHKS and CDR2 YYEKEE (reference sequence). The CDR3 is CASSLRGRDNPGETQYF. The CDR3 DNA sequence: TGTGCCAGCAGCTTGAGGGGGCGGGACAATCCTGGGGAGACCCAGTACTTC.

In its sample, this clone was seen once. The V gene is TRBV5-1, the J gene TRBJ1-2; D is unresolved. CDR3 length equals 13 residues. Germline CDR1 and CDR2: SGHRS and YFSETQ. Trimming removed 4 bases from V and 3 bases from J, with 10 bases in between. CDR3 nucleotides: TGCGCCAGCAGCCGCTCGGTCGACTATGGCTACACCTTC. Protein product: CASSRSVDYGYTF.

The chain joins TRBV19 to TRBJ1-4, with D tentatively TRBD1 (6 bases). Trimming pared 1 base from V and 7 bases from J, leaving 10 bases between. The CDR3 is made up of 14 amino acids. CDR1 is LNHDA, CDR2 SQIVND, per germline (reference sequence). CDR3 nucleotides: TGTGCCAGTAGTATAGTGGGGGCTGGTGAAAAACTGTTTTTT. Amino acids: CASSIVGAGEKLFF. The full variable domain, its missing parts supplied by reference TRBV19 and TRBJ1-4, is DGGITQSPKYLFRKEGQNVTLSCEQNLNHDAMYWYRQDPGQGLRLIYYSQIVNDFQKGDIAEGYSVSREKKESFPLTVTSAQKNPTAFYLCASSIVGAGEKLFFGSGTQLSVL.

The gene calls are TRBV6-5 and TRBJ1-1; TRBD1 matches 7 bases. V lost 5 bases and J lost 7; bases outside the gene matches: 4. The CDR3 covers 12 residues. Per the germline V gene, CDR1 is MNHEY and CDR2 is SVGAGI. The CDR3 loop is CASSTGVGEAFF. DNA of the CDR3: TGTGCCAGCAGTACAGGGGTGGGTGAAGCTTTCTTT.

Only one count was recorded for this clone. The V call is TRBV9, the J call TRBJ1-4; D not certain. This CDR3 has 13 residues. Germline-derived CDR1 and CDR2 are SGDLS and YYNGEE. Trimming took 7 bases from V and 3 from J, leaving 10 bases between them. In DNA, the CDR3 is TGTGCCAGCGGCGACCGGGCTAATGAAAAACTGTTTTTT. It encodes CASGDRANEKLFF.